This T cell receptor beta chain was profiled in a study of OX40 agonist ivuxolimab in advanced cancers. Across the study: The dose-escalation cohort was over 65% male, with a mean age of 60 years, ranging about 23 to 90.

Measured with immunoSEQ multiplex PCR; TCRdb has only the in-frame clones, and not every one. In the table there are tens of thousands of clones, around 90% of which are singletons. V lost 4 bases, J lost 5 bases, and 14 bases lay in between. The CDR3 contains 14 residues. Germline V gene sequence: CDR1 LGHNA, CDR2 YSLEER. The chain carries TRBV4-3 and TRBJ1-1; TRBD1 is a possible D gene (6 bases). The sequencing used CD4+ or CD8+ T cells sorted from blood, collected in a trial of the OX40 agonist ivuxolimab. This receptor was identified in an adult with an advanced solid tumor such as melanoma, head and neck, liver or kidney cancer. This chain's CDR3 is CASSREGGWTEAFF. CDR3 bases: TGCGCCAGCAGCCGGGAGGGGGGTTGGACTGAAGCTTTCTTT.